The clone carrying this T cell receptor (beta chain) was counted a few times. What it recognizes is unknown. The data derive from a study of blood T cells in healthy people across ages. Points from the study as a whole: Percentage of naive T cells showed a strong correlation with TCR beta diversity.

The CDR3 runs 14 residues. Trimming removed 6 bases from V and 4 bases from J; junction bases left unmatched: 8. Germline CDR1 is SGHRS and CDR2 is YFSETQ. A J-beta primer mix and a sample-barcoded 5' primer were used in a second PCR of roughly 6 to 11 cycles. Using its own MiXCR run on the 5' RACE reads, TCRdb lists one record per CDR3 protein. The sample shows hundreds of thousands of distinct CDR3 sequences, approximately 25% of them seen only once. This sample was also put to use in a study of T cells of mothers and their children.

Sequencing was done on a sample of blood. The rearrangement joins TRBV5-1 to TRBJ2-3; 7 nucleotides match TRBD2. The origin of this receptor is a boy between 5 and 17 years old in good health. The CDR3 loop is CASTGGFGPDTQYF. DNA of the CDR3: TGCGCCAGCACGGGAGGCTTTGGCCCAGATACGCAGTATTTT. The whole variable domain, filled in from reference TRBV5-1 and TRBJ2-3, reads KAGVTQTPRYLIKTRGQQVTLSCSPISGHRSVSWYQQTPGQGLQFLFEYFSETQRNKGNFPGRFSGRQFSNSRSEMNVSTLELGDSALYLCASTGGFGPDTQYFGPGTRLTVL.